This T cell receptor (beta chain) was sequenced during a study of shared clonotypes between healthy human individuals. Profiled with immunoSEQ multiplex PCR; TCRdb holds only in-frame clones, not every one. The sample has around 750,000 clones, around two thirds seen once. The CDR3 runs to 14 residues. Germline-derived CDR1 and CDR2 are WSHSY and SAAADI. V lost 8 bases, J lost 1 base, and 4 bases stayed unmatched. This sequence joins TRBV10-2 and TRBJ2-2; TRBD1 matches 7 bases. The sequenced material came from memory CD4+ T cells sorted from blood. Regarding subset: CD45RA-negative fraction. This TCR derives from a woman in her twenties or thirties in good health. The CDR3 region has the DNA TGCGCCAGCGTCGGGACAGTGAACACCGGGGAGCTGTTTTTT. Translated, it gives CASVGTVNTGELFF.